The clone carrying this T cell receptor (beta chain) was observed at least ten times. Its antigen is undetermined. The CDR3 extends 3 residues past the end of the read, so its final part is completed from the germline J gene. Of CVID subjects, about 14 were female and over 25 male, mean age 40. This sample stems from a study of T cell clonality in common variable immunodeficiency. Whole-study findings and limits: Reportedly, TCR beta sequences from common variable immunodeficiency showed fewer deletions and N-nucleotide insertions. Compared with healthy controls, CVID subjects showed increased TCRbeta clonality, mostly in about a third.

The germline CDR1 and CDR2 sequences are SGHTA and FQGNSA. The CDR3 sequence is 15 residues long. V dropped 1 base and J dropped 4; count of bases not matched to a gene: 5. The repertoire was sequenced with immunoSEQ multiplex PCR; TCRdb's copy has only in-frame clones and lacks some. Found here are 28,000 or so clones, no singletons; the ten largest cover 24%. Source material: peripheral blood mononuclear cells. V usage is TRBV7-2 and J usage is TRBJ2-3; 7 bases map to TRBD1. The clonotype originates from a human donor with common variable immunodeficiency. The CDR3 loop reads CASSLGGGRPDTQYF. The DNA read from the CDR3 is TGTGCCAGCAGCTTAGGAGGGGGCCGGCCAGATACG.